This TCR beta chain comes out of a study of PD-1 blockade in classical Hodgkin lymphoma. Study results and caveats: The study reported lower baseline TCR diversity in newly diagnosed patients than in healthy donors. Patients with a complete response exhibited baseline diversity comparable to newly diagnosed patients. A significant rise in TCR diversity was seen by C4D1 for CD4+ cells but not for CD8+ cells. Underlying causes for the observed repertoire differences were not defined, possibly disease activity or prior therapy.

Every patient was affected by relapse after autologous stem cell transplantation, while exposure to brentuximab vedotin was not uniform. This clone has just one count. Antigen: not known. V lost 4 bases, J lost 0 bases, and 11 bases lay in between. Germline CDR1 SGHKS, CDR2 YYEKEE (reference sequence). CDR3 size: 15 residues. This table comes from immunoSEQ multiplex PCR, and its TCRdb copy is limited to in-frame clones, with some not included. The repertoire holds about 17,000 clones, with about 80% as singletons. This sequence originates from a human donor with classical Hodgkin lymphoma. This sample comprised peripheral blood mononuclear cells (PBMCs), obtained before the second cycle of nivolumab. The genes are TRBV5-5 and TRBJ1-5; D not certain. DNA for the CDR3: TGTGCCAGCAGCCCGGATGGTGGTAGCAATCAGCCCCAGCATTTT. This gives the protein CASSPDGGSNQPQHF.